These 18 T cell receptor beta chains share one sample of origin, sequenced in a study of TIL therapy for anti-PD-1-resistant metastatic lung cancer. Time point indicated: pre-treatment sample, taken before nivolumab and TIL therapy. Sequencing used immunoSEQ v3. Profiling relied on immunoSEQ multiplex PCR, and the TCRdb table lists in-frame clones only, not all of them. The sample includes some 43,000 clones, around 80% of them seen just once. Here the sequenced sample was blood, taken at baseline. The receptors here all came from a man between 65 and 85 years old with non-small cell lung cancer.

The genes are TRBV4-3 and TRBJ2-2, with a weak D call TRBD2 (6 bases). This CDR3 region has 17 residues. Germline V lookup: CDR1 LGHNA, CDR2 YSLEER. Trimming stripped 0 bases from V and 6 bases from J, with 17 bases between. As DNA, the CDR3 is TGCGCCAGCAGCCAAGAGTGGGGGTTGGCGGGATCCGGGGAGCTGTTTTTT. Translation: CASSQEWGLAGSGELFF.

There are a few counts of this clone. The chain uses TRBV7-9 and TRBJ1-1; no definite D call. Germline CDR1 reads SEHNR; CDR2 reads FQNEAQ (reference sequence). V lost 1 base, J lost 3 bases, and 0 bases lay in between. CDR3 length: 11 residues. The CDR3 loop reads CASSLDTEAFF. As DNA, the CDR3 is TGTGCCAGCAGCTTAGACACTGAAGCTTTCTTT.

The chain employs TRBV28 and TRBJ1-5; maybe TRBD1 (5 bases). This CDR3 spans 15 amino acids. Germline assignment: CDR1 MDHEN and CDR2 SYDVKM. V was pared by 5 bases and J by 5 bases, with 16 bases between. DNA of the CDR3: TGTGCCAGCAGTCTGGCGGCCGGGGGAGATCAGCCCCAGCATTTT. Translated, it gives CASSLAAGGDQPQHF.

The chain employs TRBV9 and TRBJ1-1, with a possible D match to TRBD1 (6 bases). V was pared by 1 base and J by 3 bases, with 13 bases between. CDR3 length: 15 residues. Per the germline V gene, CDR1 is SGDLS and CDR2 is YYNGEE. This CDR3 is CASSVFRGGDTEAFF. The CDR3 DNA reads TGTGCCAGCAGCGTATTCAGGGGAGGGGACACTGAAGCTTTCTTT.

The chain uses TRBV11-2 and TRBJ2-1; perhaps D is TRBD1 or TRBD2 (6 bases each). V lost 5 bases and J lost 10, with 12 bases in between. The CDR3 length is 12 residues. CDR1 and CDR2 (germline): SGHAT, FQNNGV. The CDR3 reads CASSLGGVEQFF. The CDR3 DNA reads TGTGCCAGCAGCCTCGGGGGCGTCGAGCAGTTCTTC.

The chain employs TRBV5-1 and TRBJ2-1; 14 bases line up with TRBD2. CDR3 size: 15 residues. Looked up from germline, CDR1 is SGHRS and CDR2 is YFSETQ. Trimming at V came to 4 bases and at J to 7 bases, leaving 4 bases not matched to a gene. Here the CDR3 DNA reads TGCGCCAGCAGCAAAGGGACTAGCGGGAGAAATGAGCAGTTCTTC. Translating it yields CASSKGTSGRNEQFF.

V usage is TRBV7-2 and J usage is TRBJ2-2, with 15 bases identical to TRBD2. This CDR3 comprises 17 residues. Germline assignment: CDR1 SGHTA and CDR2 FQGNSA. The ends lost 2 bases at V and 6 bases at J; junction bases unmatched: 4. This chain's CDR3 is CASSLRGLAGGPGELFF. DNA of the CDR3: TGTGCCAGCAGCTTACGGGGACTAGCGGGAGGTCCCGGGGAGCTGTTTTTT.

The V gene is TRBV7-9, the J gene TRBJ2-4, with 12 positions matching TRBD1. Germline values: CDR1 SEHNR, CDR2 FQNEAQ (reference sequence). The length of the CDR3 is 14 residues. J gave up 7 bases and V 4 bases, and 2 bases lay outside the gene matches. The CDR3 loop is CASSWGQGANIQYF. CDR3 bases: TGTGCCAGCAGCTGGGGACAGGGGGCGAACATTCAGTACTTC.

The genes are TRBV7-2 and TRBJ2-7; possible D gene TRBD1, 7 bases. V lost 5 bases to trimming and J lost 7 bases, with 15 bases between them. CDR1 and CDR2 from the germline V gene are SGHTA and FQGNSA. The CDR3 runs 13 residues. CDR3 sequence reads: CASSPQGRREQYF. DNA of the CDR3: TGTGCCAGCAGCCCACAGGGGAGGAGGGAGCAGTACTTC.

V is TRBV9 and J is TRBJ2-1, with 9 bases matching TRBD2. Trimming took 0 bases from V and 9 from J; bases not matched to a gene: 7. Germline CDR1 is SGDLS and CDR2 is YYNGEE. The CDR3 contains 15 residues. The CDR3 region has the DNA TGTGCCAGCAGCGTAGACCTAGCGGGAATTGTTGAGCAGTTCTTC. Its protein product is CASSVDLAGIVEQFF.

This sequence joins TRBV6-6 and TRBJ2-5; either TRBD1 or TRBD2 may supply D (5 bases each). The J call is uncertain, as TRBJ2-7 better fits the DNA end. The CDR3 totals 14 residues. CDR1 is MNHNY and CDR2 is SVGAGI in the germline V gene (reference sequence). CDR3 DNA: TGTGCCAGCAGCCGGGACCCTAGCTCCTACGAGCAGTACTTC. It specifies CASSRDPSSYEQYF.

This sequence joins TRBV5-1 and TRBJ2-5; no firm D call. The CDR3 consists of 12 residues. Germline V lookup: CDR1 SGHRS, CDR2 YFSETQ. The V end was cut by 4 bases, the J end by 5 bases, with 9 bases between. In DNA form, the CDR3 reads TGCGCCAGCAGCCTTGCTACGGAGACCCAGTACTTC. Translating gives CASSLATETQYF. The full variable domain, rest sourced from reference TRBV5-1 and TRBJ2-5, is KAGVTQTPRYLIKTRGQQVTLSCSPISGHRSVSWYQQTPGQGLQFLFEYFSETQRNKGNFPGRFSGRQFSNSRSEMNVSTLELGDSALYLCASSLATETQYFGPGTRLLVL.

V usage is TRBV29-1 and J usage is TRBJ1-1; TRBD1 is a possible D gene (5 bases). Germline CDR1 SQVTM, CDR2 ANQGSEA. Trimming shortened V by 4 bases and J by 2 bases, and 17 bases separated the two germline ends. CDR3 size: 15 residues. CDR3 protein: CSVVRGLHRNTEAFF. The DNA of the CDR3 is TGCAGCGTTGTGAGGGGACTACACCGAAACACTGAAGCTTTCTTT. Supplemented by reference TRBV29-1 and TRBJ1-1, the full variable domain reads SAVISQKPSRDICQRGTSLTIQCQVDSQVTMMFWYRQQPGQSLTLIATANQGSEATYESGFVIDKFPISRPNLTFSTLTVSNMSPEDSSIYLCSVVRGLHRNTEAFFGQGTRLTVV.

The rearrangement joins TRBV19 to TRBJ2-2; the D gene is possibly TRBD2 (6 bases). The V end lost 3 bases, the J end lost 2 bases, and 13 bases lay between the germline ends. CDR1 LNHDA and CDR2 SQIVND come from the germline V gene (reference sequence). This CDR3 is built from 16 residues. DNA for the CDR3: TGTGCCAGTAGTATTACGGGACTCTATAACACCGGGGAGCTGTTTTTT. Translation gives CASSITGLYNTGELFF.

The chain employs TRBV7-2 and TRBJ2-7, with D perhaps TRBD1 (6 bases). This CDR3 spans 14 amino acids. With 4 bases removed from V and 1 base from J, the gap between germline ends came to 11 bases. Per the germline V gene, CDR1 is SGHTA and CDR2 is FQGNSA. CDR3 nucleotides: TGTGCCAGCAGCTCCGGACAGCTATCCTACGAGCAGTACTTC. Translation gives CASSSGQLSYEQYF.

This chain connects TRBV5-5 to TRBJ2-2; 8 nucleotides match TRBD1. Germline loops: CDR1 SGHKS, CDR2 YYEKEE (reference sequence). V lost 2 bases, J lost 7 bases, and 7 bases stayed unmatched. CDR3 length: 15 amino acids. DNA of the CDR3: TGTGCCAGCAGCTTAGGACAGGGAAGGAGCGGGGAGCTGTTTTTT. It is translated as CASSLGQGRSGELFF.

This clone is categorized as medium-sized. The gene calls are TRBV14 and TRBJ1-2, with D maybe TRBD1 (6 bases). Per germline, CDR1 SGHDN and CDR2 FVKESK. This CDR3 spans 15 amino acids. Between the trimmed V and J ends, which lost 1 base and 3 bases, there was a span of 12 bases. The CDR3 reads CASSQGQGRDYGYTF. CDR3 nucleotide sequence: TGTGCCAGCAGCCAAGGTCAGGGGAGAGACTATGGCTACACCTTC.

The V and J genes are TRBV19 and TRBJ2-2; 8 bases are a match to TRBD1. Unmatched junction bases numbered 6, after V lost 5 bases and J lost 1 base. In germline, CDR1 is LNHDA, CDR2 SQIVND (reference sequence). There are 16 residues in the CDR3. CDR3 DNA sequence: TGTGCCAGTAGTTCACCGGGACAGGTGAACACCGGGGAGCTGTTTTTT. Its translation is CASSSPGQVNTGELFF.